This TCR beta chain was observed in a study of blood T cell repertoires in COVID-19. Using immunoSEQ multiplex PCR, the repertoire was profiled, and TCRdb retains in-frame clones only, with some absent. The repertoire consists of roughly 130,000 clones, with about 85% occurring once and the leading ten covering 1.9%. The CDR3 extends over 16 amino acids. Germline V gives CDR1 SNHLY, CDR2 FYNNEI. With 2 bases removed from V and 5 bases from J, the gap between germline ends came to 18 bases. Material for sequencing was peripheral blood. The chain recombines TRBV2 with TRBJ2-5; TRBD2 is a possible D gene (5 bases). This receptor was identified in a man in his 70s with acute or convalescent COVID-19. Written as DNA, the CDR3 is TGTGCCAGCAGTGAACCTTCGGGCCAAGCGGATGAGACCCAGTACTTC. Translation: CASSEPSGQADETQYF.